This T cell receptor (beta chain) originates from a study of blood T cell repertoires in COVID-19. As for the study in general: The United States, Italy and Spain were the sources of the acute and convalescent COVID-19 samples.

With V trimmed by 6 bases and J by 1 base, 6 bases remained unmatched. Germline CDR1 is SQVTM and CDR2 is ANQGSEA. The CDR3 runs to 14 residues. Data came from immunoSEQ multiplex PCR; TCRdb stores just in-frame clones and leaves some out. The data show fewer than 200,000 clones, around four fifths seen once. Sequenced sample: PBMCs or T cells enriched from blood (not recorded which). This sequence joins TRBV29-1 and TRBJ2-1; 7 bases are shared with TRBD2. The source of this sequence is a man aged 50-60 years who had recovered from COVID-19. CDR3 in DNA: TGCAGCGTCCAAACCGGGGGGTCCTACAATGAGCAGTTCTTC. It translates to CSVQTGGSYNEQFF.